Described below is a single TCR beta chain sequence and its context. Its binding antigen is unknown. A junction end diverges from the germline sequence, so it may reflect a read error. There are 16 amino acids in the CDR3, from cysteine to phenylalanine inclusive. Left in the record is the CDR3 DNA by itself, 48 bases read in frame from the first base. This sample was included in a study of tumor and adjacent non-tumor tissue in lung cancer (dated by TCRdb to between 2017 and 2018). In the study overall: Of the cohort, 12 patients had adenocarcinoma, 2 had squamous cell carcinoma and 1 had small cell lung cancer. The roughly 15 patients were aged about 30 to 80 years, included approximately ten men and 5 women, and had TNM stage I to III disease. A total of fewer than 150 million productive TCRbeta reads were generated by sequencing, corresponding to an average of approximately 4 million reads per sample. The study compared bulk TCRbeta repertoires between lung tumor tissue and matched distant non-tumor lung tissue from about 14 lung cancer patients. TCRbeta CDR3 sequencing was performed on thirty paired specimens, with one tumor sample and one normal lung sample collected per patient.

Library creation used multiplex PCR. Instrument on record: Illumina HiSeq 2500. TCRbeta libraries were constructed through three rounds of nested PCR with primers (Table S4) according to protocols modified from ARM-PCR. PCR products of 200-500 bp were gel-excised and purified with the QIAquick gel extraction kit before sequencing. In the original analysis: Reads were cleaned using Trimmomatic, were merged into complete CDR3 sequences using FLASH, and were assigned to V(D)J germline segments using MiTCR. VDJtools was used to compute clonal diversity as the inverse Simpson's index. Productive reads were defined as in-frame sequences without a premature stop codon. In TCRdb, the public reads were trimmed at Q25 with fastp and aligned with MiXCR, with productive beta chains retained. Each record represents a unique CDR3 protein, reported with the most common genes and DNA among its rows. In this record, the V and J calls reflect TCRdb's handling and not the investigators' own analysis. This sample comprises around 76,000 distinct CDR3 sequences, less than 85% of them detected only once. The ten largest account for less than 50% of the sample.

The full study reports these points: Only around 15 patients were included in the cohort, and the need for larger samples and more detailed clinical data was noted by the authors. Significantly higher TCR diversity (inverse Simpson) was observed in tumor tissue than in normal lung tissue (around 450 vs 150, P = 0.0075, Mann-Whitney U test). A significantly larger cumulative share of the repertoire was made up by the top 100 clones in normal lung than in tumor tissue. Because peripheral blood was not sequenced, blood TCRbeta repertoires in the lung cancer patients of the study were not examined. Neither the sequencing platform nor unique molecular identifiers are named or mentioned anywhere in the methods. Significantly higher TCR diversity was found in younger patients, and higher tumor TCR diversity was associated with shorter overall and disease-free survival.

Bulk unsorted tissue served as the source for RNA extraction, and RNA quality was assessed using a NanoDrop ND-1000 and an Agilent 2100. Distant non-tumor tissue taken more than 3 cm from the tumor edge was used as the normal lung sample. The donors were newly diagnosed lung cancer patients admitted for thoracic surgery in China from August to November 2014 who had not received prior chemotherapy. The study excluded patients who had received radiotherapy or chemotherapy before or who had another cancer at the same time. Pieces of surgical tissue measuring about 1-2.2 cm3 were kept in RNAlater solution and stored at -80 degrees C until use.

This receptor was identified in a man between 70 and 80 years old with non-small cell lung cancer. Rearrangement joined TRBV12-3 or TRBV12-4 to TRBJ2-1; TRBD1 is a weak D gene call, 6 bases matching. The specimen sequenced was distant non-tumor lung tissue. The DNA sequence is as follows: TGTGCCAGCAGTTTCCGTAACCAGGGGACCTACAGTGAGCAGTTCTTC. Its coded protein is CASSFRNQGTYSEQFF.